The rows below give T cell receptor beta chains drawn from one sample of a study of T cells in Graves' hyperthyroidism and ophthalmopathy. TCRdb fed the multiplex PCR reads into MiXCR, producing one record per CDR3 protein. The sample yields 600,000 to 850,000 distinct CDR3 sequences, under 20% seen once. Sequences were obtained from blood. These receptors came from a woman in her fifties or sixties with Graves' hyperthyroidism that later progressed to Graves' ophthalmopathy. Both conserved end residues are part of each CDR3. D genes are given only for firm matches.

d_gene: NA
j_gene: TRBJ2-1
v_gene: TRBV5-1
CDR3aa: CASSLGPRQRTSYNEQFF

d_gene: NA
j_gene: TRBJ2-2
v_gene: TRBV2
CDR3aa: CASSERSTNTGELFF

d_gene: TRBD1
j_gene: TRBJ1-1
v_gene: TRBV6-2/TRBV6-3
CDR3aa: CASSLQQGTNTEAFF

d_gene: TRBD2
j_gene: TRBJ2-1
v_gene: TRBV7-3
CDR3aa: CASSFGSGEGNEQFF

d_gene: NA
j_gene: TRBJ2-3
v_gene: TRBV12-3/TRBV12-4
CDR3aa: CASSLMLGDTQYF

d_gene: TRBD1
j_gene: TRBJ1-2
v_gene: TRBV20-1
CDR3aa: CSAGPGQTAGGYTF

d_gene: NA
j_gene: TRBJ1-4
v_gene: TRBV7-9
CDR3aa: CASSLIGGIGEKLFF

d_gene: TRBD2
j_gene: TRBJ2-3
v_gene: TRBV3-1
CDR3aa: CASSHGLAGVSTDTQYF

d_gene: NA
j_gene: TRBJ2-1
v_gene: TRBV20-1
CDR3aa: CSAQGGQIYNEQFF

d_gene: TRBD1
j_gene: TRBJ2-3
v_gene: TRBV6-1
CDR3aa: CASSLRTGSSTDTQYF

d_gene: TRBD1
j_gene: TRBJ2-2
v_gene: TRBV7-3
CDR3aa: CASGRQGNTGELFF

d_gene: NA
j_gene: TRBJ1-1
v_gene: TRBV18
CDR3aa: CASSPYTGENTEAFF

d_gene: NA
j_gene: TRBJ1-6
v_gene: TRBV7-2
CDR3aa: CASRWTAYNSPLHF

d_gene: NA
j_gene: TRBJ2-3
v_gene: TRBV12-3/TRBV12-4
CDR3aa: CASYPGVSDTQYF

d_gene: NA
j_gene: TRBJ1-1
v_gene: TRBV7-9
CDR3aa: CASSLEGKWAEAFF

d_gene: NA
j_gene: TRBJ1-1
v_gene: TRBV19
CDR3aa: CASSVGTGEAFF

d_gene: TRBD1
j_gene: TRBJ1-2
v_gene: TRBV6-1
CDR3aa: CASDRGNYGYTF

d_gene: TRBD2
j_gene: TRBJ2-1
v_gene: TRBV27
CDR3aa: CASSLWASGVGEQFF

d_gene: NA
j_gene: TRBJ2-1
v_gene: TRBV18
CDR3aa: CASSPVWGYGSYNEQFF

d_gene: NA
j_gene: TRBJ2-1
v_gene: TRBV6-2/TRBV6-3
CDR3aa: CASSYPLSSYNEQFF

d_gene: NA
j_gene: TRBJ1-6
v_gene: TRBV7-9
CDR3aa: CASSLLGDHNSPLHF

d_gene: TRBD1
j_gene: TRBJ1-1
v_gene: TRBV5-1
CDR3aa: CASSLGQGLTEAFF

d_gene: NA
j_gene: TRBJ2-1
v_gene: TRBV20-1
CDR3aa: CSGLDYNEQFF

d_gene: NA
j_gene: TRBJ2-7
v_gene: TRBV7-9
CDR3aa: CASSLGISGAEQYF

d_gene: NA
j_gene: TRBJ1-3
v_gene: TRBV7-2
CDR3aa: CASSPNLGRPGNTIYF

d_gene: TRBD2
j_gene: TRBJ2-3
v_gene: TRBV5-1
CDR3aa: CASSLVSSGATDTQYF

d_gene: TRBD2
j_gene: TRBJ2-5
v_gene: TRBV7-6
CDR3aa: CASSILITSGGAETQYF

d_gene: NA
j_gene: TRBJ1-2
v_gene: TRBV20-1
CDR3aa: CSASRQIYGYTF

d_gene: NA
j_gene: TRBJ2-3
v_gene: TRBV7-3
CDR3aa: CASSRLSSTDTQYF

d_gene: TRBD1
j_gene: TRBJ2-5
v_gene: TRBV30
CDR3aa: CAGRGQGSETQYF

d_gene: TRBD1
j_gene: TRBJ2-7
v_gene: TRBV29-1
CDR3aa: CSARQGDWDEQYF

d_gene: TRBD1
j_gene: TRBJ2-2
v_gene: TRBV19
CDR3aa: CASKGEQGATGELFF

d_gene: NA
j_gene: TRBJ2-5
v_gene: TRBV7-9
CDR3aa: CASSLGPRAEETQYF

d_gene: NA
j_gene: TRBJ1-1
v_gene: TRBV2
CDR3aa: CASSSPGTTEAFF

d_gene: TRBD1
j_gene: TRBJ2-5
v_gene: TRBV7-8
CDR3aa: CASSLGARTGYQETQYF

d_gene: TRBD1
j_gene: TRBJ1-2
v_gene: TRBV7-9
CDR3aa: CASSFTLDRVANYGYTF

d_gene: NA
j_gene: TRBJ1-3
v_gene: TRBV12-5
CDR3aa: CASGLVLGAGWSGNTIYF

d_gene: NA
j_gene: TRBJ2-7
v_gene: TRBV20-1
CDR3aa: CSASMGQGIDEQYF

d_gene: NA
j_gene: TRBJ2-1
v_gene: TRBV7-9
CDR3aa: CASSFESSYNEQFF

d_gene: NA
j_gene: TRBJ1-6
v_gene: TRBV27
CDR3aa: CASSLDGYNNSPLHF

d_gene: NA
j_gene: TRBJ1-4
v_gene: TRBV6-1
CDR3aa: CASSSRMVTNEKLFF

d_gene: NA
j_gene: TRBJ1-3
v_gene: TRBV3-1
CDR3aa: CASSPGTVGNTIYF

d_gene: NA
j_gene: TRBJ1-6
v_gene: TRBV5-1
CDR3aa: CASTSGGSNNSPLHF

d_gene: TRBD2
j_gene: TRBJ2-3
v_gene: TRBV11-2
CDR3aa: CASSRNSGGEFDTQYF